Listed here is a single T cell receptor beta chain. It has no known antigen specificity. Per-base qualities were not stored, and no clone one base away is much larger. The time point label here, explained by the study, means: roughly 27 days on oral tofacitinib. The treatment or condition label, read with the paper, signifies: oral pan-JAK inhibitor, 5-10 mg twice daily. From alopecia areata patients, peripheral blood was collected along with lesional scalp punch biopsies. PBMCs were isolated by density centrifugation and stained for CD3, CD4 and CD8, after which CD4+ and CD8+ T cells were sorted on a FACSAria. The sample comes from a study of CD8+ T cells in alopecia areata (dated by TCRdb to the late 2010s). With regard to the full study: Treated patients were enrolled in an open-label pilot trial of oral tofacitinib at 5 to 10 mg twice daily for moderate-to-severe alopecia areata. Patients received tofacitinib for 6 to 18 months and were then followed off drug for 6 months to check for delayed response and recurrence. Disease severity in treated patients was measured with the SALT score, which quantifies the percentage of affected scalp surface area. The study used high-throughput TCRbeta sequencing to examine T cell clonal expansion in alopecia areata, in both the C3H/HeJ mouse model and human patients. In humans, TCRbeta sequencing was performed on scalp tissue and on sorted CD4+ and CD8+ peripheral blood T cells from healthy controls and from patients with patchy or totalis/universalis alopecia areata. Biopsies were taken from tofacitinib-treated patients at baseline and at 4 and 24 weeks of treatment, and a later scalp biopsy was taken in several of the tofacitinib-treated patients. Scalp clonality was compared among normal scalp (n=4), patchy alopecia areata scalp (n=8), and alopecia totalis/universalis scalp (n=8). The RNA source kit depended on sample type: the PAXgene miRNA kit for fixed scalp, the miRNeasy kit for PBMCs, and the RNeasy kit for mouse skin. Amplification of TCRbeta CDR3 regions was done by immunoSEQ multiplex PCR using 35 Vbeta forward primers and 13 Jbeta reverse primers. On the study overall, not on this receptor specifically: Lesional scalp, especially in alopecia totalis/universalis, showed higher clonality and more expanded CD8+ clones than normal scalp, suggesting antigenic drive. Unlike mouse skin, where gammadelta T cells dominate, normal human skin contains resident alphabeta T cells that get sequenced too, which complicates analysis of the scalp TCR repertoire. With tofacitinib, both scalp clonality and the number of expanded CD8+ clones among the top 100 scalp clones went down significantly. During tofacitinib treatment, many expanded lesional clones stuck around in both scalp and blood, and this persistence may partly explain why relapse happens after treatment is stopped. Because the treated cohort was small and had just a single nonresponder, larger studies are needed to establish links between baseline CD8+ expansion and response. TCR sequences shared between patients were less clear than in mice, possibly partly because of HLA diversity in the patient population.

Taken from cysteine to phenylalanine, the CDR3 has 15 residues. Here the CDR3 DNA is all that survives: 45 bases in frame from base 1. Trimming at the junction amounts to 6 bases on V and 7 bases on J, and the germline ends lie 21 bases apart. The germline V gene gives CDR1 as MNHNS and CDR2 as SASEGT. The library was produced with the immunoSEQ multiplex PCR assay. For TCR sequencing, RNA was extracted from every sample and reverse transcribed into cDNA to serve as template. First-strand cDNA was synthesized with SuperScript III using a 2:1 mix of oligo-dT and random hexamers. A synthetic immune receptor repertoire was used to measure amplification bias, and any remaining bias was corrected computationally. The published analysis was carried out like this. After raw reads were preprocessed to remove errors, the CDR3 was defined following IMGT conventions as running from the conserved cysteine to phenylalanine. Clonality was calculated as 1 minus Shannon entropy normalized by log2 of the number of productive unique TCRs. Whether each scalp clone was CD4 or CD8 was inferred by checking scalp TCRbeta sequences against the CD4 and CD8 repertoires from sorted blood. TCRdb re-hosts the immuneACCESS table, in-frame sequences only. Its copies lack some clones; in the studies checked, an unresolved V gene accounts for under half of them, and the cause for the rest is not known. V, J and clone size are taken as reported in that table, and D and trimming were inferred from the DNA itself. The sample table shows over 100,000 clones, and about half are seen once. The ten largest account for approximately 0.46% of the sample.

This specimen consisted of CD4+ T cells sorted from blood, obtained at week 4, from a patient treated with tofacitinib. Recombination joined TRBV6-1 with TRBJ2-5, with the D assignment possibly TRBD1 or TRBD2, given 6 matching bases for each. The sequence was collected from a human donor with alopecia areata. The CDR3 region has the sequence CASRAIPGGWGTQYF. The DNA is as follows: TGTGCCAGCAGGGCTATACCCGGGGGCTGGGGGACCCAGTACTTC.